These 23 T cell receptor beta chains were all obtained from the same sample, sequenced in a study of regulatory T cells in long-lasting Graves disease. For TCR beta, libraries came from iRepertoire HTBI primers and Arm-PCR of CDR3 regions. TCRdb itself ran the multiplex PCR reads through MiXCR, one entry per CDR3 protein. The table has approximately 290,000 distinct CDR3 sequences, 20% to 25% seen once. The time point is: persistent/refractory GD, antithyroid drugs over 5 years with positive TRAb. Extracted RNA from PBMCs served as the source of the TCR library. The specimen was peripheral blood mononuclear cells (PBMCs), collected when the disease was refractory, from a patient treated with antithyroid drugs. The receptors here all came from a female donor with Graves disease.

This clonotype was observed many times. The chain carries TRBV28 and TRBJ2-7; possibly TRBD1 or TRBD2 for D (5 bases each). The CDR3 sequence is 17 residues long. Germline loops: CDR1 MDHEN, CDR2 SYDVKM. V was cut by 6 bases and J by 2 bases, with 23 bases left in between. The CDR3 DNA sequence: TGTGCCAGCAGCTTCCCAGAGGGACGGAGAACGACCTACGAGCAGTACTTC. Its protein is CASSFPEGRRTTYEQYF.

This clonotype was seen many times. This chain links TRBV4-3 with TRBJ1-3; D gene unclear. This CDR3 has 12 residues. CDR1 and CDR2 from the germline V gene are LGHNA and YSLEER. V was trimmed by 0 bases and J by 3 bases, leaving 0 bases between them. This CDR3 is CASSQDGNTIYF. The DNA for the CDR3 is TGCGCCAGCAGCCAAGATGGAAACACCATATATTTT.

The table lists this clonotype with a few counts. This CDR3 is CASSFAAGGLAYEQYF. CDR3 nucleotides: TGTGCCAGCAGTTTCGCGGCGGGAGGCCTAGCCTACGAGCAGTACTTC. The V and J genes are TRBV6-2 or TRBV6-3 and TRBJ2-7, with TRBD2 matching 8 bases. The CDR3 consists of 16 residues. Germline V gives CDR1 MNHEY, CDR2 SVGEGT. The V segment lost 4 bases and the J segment 2 bases; nucleotides outside the gene matches: 10.

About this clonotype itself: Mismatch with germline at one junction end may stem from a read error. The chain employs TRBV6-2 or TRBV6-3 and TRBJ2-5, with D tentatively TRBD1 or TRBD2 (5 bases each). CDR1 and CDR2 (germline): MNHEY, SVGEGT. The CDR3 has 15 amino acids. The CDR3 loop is CVSSEDYRYQETQYF. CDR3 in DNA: TGTGTCAGCAGTGAAGACTACAGGTACCAAGAGACCCAGTACTTC.

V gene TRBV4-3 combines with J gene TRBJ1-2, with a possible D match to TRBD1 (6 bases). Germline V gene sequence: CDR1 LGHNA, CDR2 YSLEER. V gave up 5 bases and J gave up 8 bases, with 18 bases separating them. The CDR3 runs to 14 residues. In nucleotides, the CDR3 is TGCGCCAGCAGCTTGGGGACTGCTGGGGGCGGCTACACCTTC. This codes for CASSLGTAGGGYTF.

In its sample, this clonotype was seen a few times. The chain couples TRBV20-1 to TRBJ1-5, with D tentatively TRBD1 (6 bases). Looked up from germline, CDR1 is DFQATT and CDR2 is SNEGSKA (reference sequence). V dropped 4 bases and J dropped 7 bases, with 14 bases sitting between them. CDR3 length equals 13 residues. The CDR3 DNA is TGCAGTGCTATACAGGGAGGTGGGCAGCCCCAGCATTTT. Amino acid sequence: CSAIQGGGQPQHF.

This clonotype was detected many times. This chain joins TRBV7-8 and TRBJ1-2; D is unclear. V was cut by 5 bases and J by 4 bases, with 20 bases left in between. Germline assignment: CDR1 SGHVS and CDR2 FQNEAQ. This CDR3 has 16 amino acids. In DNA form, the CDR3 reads TGTGCCAGCAGCCTGGGAAGAGGGCTTGGCGTCTATGGCTACACCTTC. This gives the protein CASSLGRGLGVYGYTF.

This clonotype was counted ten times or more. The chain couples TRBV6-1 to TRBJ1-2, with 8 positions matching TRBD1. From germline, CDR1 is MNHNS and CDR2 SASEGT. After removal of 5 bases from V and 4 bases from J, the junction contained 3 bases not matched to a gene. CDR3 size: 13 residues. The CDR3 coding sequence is TGTGCCAGCAGTAGGACAGGGCGCTATGGCTACACCTTC. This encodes CASSRTGRYGYTF.

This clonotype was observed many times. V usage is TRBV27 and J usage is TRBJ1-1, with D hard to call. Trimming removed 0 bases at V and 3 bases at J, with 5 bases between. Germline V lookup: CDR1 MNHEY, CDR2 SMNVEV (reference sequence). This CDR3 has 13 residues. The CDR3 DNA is TGTGCCAGCAGTTTATCCCCCGACACTGAAGCTTTCTTT. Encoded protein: CASSLSPDTEAFF.

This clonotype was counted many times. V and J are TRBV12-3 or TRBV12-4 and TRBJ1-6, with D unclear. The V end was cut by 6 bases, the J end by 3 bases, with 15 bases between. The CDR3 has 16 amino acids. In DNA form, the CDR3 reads TGTGCCAGCAGCTCAGCGGCAGAATTCTATAATTCACCCCTCCACTTT. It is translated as CASSSAAEFYNSPLHF.

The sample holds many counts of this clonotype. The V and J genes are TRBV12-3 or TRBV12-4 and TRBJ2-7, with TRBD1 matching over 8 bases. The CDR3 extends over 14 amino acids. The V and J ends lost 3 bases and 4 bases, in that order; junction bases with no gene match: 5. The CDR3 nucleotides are TGTGCCAGCAGTTTTGAGACAGGGGCGTACGAGCAGTACTTC. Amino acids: CASSFETGAYEQYF.

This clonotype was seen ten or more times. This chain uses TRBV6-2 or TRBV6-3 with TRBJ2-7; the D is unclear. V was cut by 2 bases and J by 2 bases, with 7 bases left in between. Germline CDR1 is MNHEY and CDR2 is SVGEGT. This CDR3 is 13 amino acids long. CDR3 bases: TGTGCCAGCAGTTACAAGCCCCCCTACGAGCAGTACTTC. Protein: CASSYKPPYEQYF.

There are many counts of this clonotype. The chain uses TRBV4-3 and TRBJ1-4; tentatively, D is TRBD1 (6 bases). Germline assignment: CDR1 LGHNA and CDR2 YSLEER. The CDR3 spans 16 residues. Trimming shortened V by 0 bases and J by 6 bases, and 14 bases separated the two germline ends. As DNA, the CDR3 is TGCGCCAGCAGCCAAGAACGCCAGGGGATATATGAAAAACTGTTTTTT. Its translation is CASSQERQGIYEKLFF.

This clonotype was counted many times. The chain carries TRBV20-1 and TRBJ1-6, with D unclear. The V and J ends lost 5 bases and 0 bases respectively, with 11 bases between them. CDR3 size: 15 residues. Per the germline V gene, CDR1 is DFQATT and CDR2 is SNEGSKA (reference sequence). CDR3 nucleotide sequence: TGCAGTGCTCTTAACGATAGCTCCTATAATTCACCCCTCCACTTT. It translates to CSALNDSSYNSPLHF.

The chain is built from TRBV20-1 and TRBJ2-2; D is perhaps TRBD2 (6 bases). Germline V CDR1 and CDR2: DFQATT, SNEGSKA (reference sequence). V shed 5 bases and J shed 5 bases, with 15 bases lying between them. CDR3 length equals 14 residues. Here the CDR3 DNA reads TGCAGTGCTCCCTCCGGACTACAGACCGGGGAGCTGTTTTTT. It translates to CSAPSGLQTGELFF.

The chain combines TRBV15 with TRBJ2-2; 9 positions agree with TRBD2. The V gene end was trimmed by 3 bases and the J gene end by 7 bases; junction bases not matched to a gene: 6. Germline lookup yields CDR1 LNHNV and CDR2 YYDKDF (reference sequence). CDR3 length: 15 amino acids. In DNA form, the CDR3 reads TGTGCCACCAGCAGGACGGGACTAGCCAGCGGGGAGCTGTTTTTT. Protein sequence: CATSRTGLASGELFF.

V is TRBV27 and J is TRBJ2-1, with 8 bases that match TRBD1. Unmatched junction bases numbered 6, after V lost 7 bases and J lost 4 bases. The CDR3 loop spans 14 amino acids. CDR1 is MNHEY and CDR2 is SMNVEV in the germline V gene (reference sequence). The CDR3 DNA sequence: TGTGCCAGCAAGCGACAGGGGAGATACAATGAGCAGTTCTTC. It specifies CASKRQGRYNEQFF.

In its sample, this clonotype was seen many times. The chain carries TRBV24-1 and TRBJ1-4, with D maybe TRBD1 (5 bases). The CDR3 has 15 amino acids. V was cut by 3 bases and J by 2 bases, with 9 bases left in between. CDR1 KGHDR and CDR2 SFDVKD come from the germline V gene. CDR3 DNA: TGTGCCACCAGTGATGGAGGGGCGACTAATGAAAAACTGTTTTTT. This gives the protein CATSDGGATNEKLFF.

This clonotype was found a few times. CDR3 sequence: CASSYSGRRSGANVLTF. The CDR3 coding sequence is TGTGCCAGCAGTTACTCCGGGAGGCGCTCTGGGGCCAACGTCCTGACTTTC. The V and J genes are TRBV6-5 and TRBJ2-6, with 7 bases that match TRBD2. The V segment lost 0 bases and the J segment 0 bases; nucleotides outside the gene matches: 2. Per the germline V gene, CDR1 is MNHEY and CDR2 is SVGAGI. There are 17 residues in the CDR3.

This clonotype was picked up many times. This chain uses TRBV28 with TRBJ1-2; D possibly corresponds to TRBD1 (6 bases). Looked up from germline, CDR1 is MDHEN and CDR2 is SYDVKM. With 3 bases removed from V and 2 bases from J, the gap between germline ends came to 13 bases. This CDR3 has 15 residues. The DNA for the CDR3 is TGTGCCAGCAGTTTTGGGTGGGGGCCCAACTATGGCTACACCTTC. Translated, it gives CASSFGWGPNYGYTF.

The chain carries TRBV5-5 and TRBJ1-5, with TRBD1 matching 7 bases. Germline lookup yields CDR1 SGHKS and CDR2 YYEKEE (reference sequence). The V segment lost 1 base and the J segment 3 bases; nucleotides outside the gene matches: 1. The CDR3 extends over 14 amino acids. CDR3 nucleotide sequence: TGTGCCAGCAGCTTGAGGGGGCCCAATCAGCCCCAGCATTTT. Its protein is CASSLRGPNQPQHF.

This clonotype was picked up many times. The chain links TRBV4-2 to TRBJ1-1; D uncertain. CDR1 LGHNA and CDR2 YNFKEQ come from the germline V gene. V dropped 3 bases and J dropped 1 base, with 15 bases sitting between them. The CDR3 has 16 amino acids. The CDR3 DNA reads TGTGCCAGCAGCCATCGCTCTTTTTACACGAACACTGAAGCTTTCTTT. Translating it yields CASSHRSFYTNTEAFF.

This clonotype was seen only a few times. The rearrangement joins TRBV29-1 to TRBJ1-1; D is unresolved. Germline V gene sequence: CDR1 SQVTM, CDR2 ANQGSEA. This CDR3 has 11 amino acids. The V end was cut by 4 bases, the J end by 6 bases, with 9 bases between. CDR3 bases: TGCAGCGTTGGAAAGTCGGCTGAAGCTTTCTTT. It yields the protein CSVGKSAEAFF.